This paragraph covers one TCR beta chain sequence. Its antigen is undetermined. The sample belongs to a study of shared clonotypes between healthy human individuals. Regarding the study as a whole: When naive CD4 clonotypes were compared across a few donors, about 5% were shared.

The protocol was immunoSEQ multiplex PCR, while the TCRdb copy is restricted to in-frame clones and leaves out a portion. The sample contains over 400,000 clones, 90% to 97% of which appear only once. The sample consisted of naive CD4+ T cells sorted from blood. Subset given: CD45RA+ positively selected. The source of this sequence is a woman between 25 and 40 years old in good health.

CDR3: CASSPTSAGIYGYTF. In nucleotides, the CDR3 is TGTGCCAGCAGTCCGACATCCGCGGGGATCTATGGCTACACCTTC. This sequence joins TRBV27 and TRBJ1-2; D unclear. Germline lookup yields CDR1 MNHEY and CDR2 SMNVEV (reference sequence). The CDR3 has 15 residues. V shed 5 bases and J shed 4 bases, with 17 bases lying between them.